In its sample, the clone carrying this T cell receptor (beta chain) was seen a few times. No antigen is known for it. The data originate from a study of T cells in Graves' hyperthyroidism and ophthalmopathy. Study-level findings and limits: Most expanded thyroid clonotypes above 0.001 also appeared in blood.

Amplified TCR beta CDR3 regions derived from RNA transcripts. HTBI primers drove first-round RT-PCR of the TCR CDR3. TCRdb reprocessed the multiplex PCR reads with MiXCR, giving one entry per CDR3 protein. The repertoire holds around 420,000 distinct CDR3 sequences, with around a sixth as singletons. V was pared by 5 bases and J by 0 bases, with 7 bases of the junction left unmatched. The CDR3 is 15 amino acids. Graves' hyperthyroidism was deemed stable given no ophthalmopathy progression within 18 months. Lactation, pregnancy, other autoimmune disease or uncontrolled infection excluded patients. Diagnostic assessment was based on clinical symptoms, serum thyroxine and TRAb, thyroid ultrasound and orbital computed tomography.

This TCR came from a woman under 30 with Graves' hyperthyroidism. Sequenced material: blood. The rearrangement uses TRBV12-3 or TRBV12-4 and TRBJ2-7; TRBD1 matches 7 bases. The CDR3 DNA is TGTGCCAGCAGTATAAACAGGGGTGGCTCCTACGAGCAGTACTTC. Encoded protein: CASSINRGGSYEQYF.